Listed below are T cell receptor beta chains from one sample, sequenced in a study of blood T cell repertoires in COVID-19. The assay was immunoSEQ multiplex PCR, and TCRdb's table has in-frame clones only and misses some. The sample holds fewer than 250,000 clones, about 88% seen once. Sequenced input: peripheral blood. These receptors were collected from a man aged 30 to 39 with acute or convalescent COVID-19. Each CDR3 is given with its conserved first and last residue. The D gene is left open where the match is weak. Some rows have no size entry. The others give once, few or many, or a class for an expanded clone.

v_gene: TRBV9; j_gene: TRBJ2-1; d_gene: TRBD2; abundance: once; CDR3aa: CASSPSGGEGHEQFF; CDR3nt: TGTGCCAGCAGCCCAAGCGGGGGGGAAGGACATGAGCAGTTCTTC
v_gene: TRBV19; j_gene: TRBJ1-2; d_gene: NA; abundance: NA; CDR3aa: CASRLKPDRSYGYTF; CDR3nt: TGTGCCAGTAGACTTAAACCAGACAGATCCTATGGCTACACCTTC
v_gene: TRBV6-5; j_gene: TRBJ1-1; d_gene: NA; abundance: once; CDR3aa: CASSTQQGLNTEAFF; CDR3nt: TGTGCCAGCAGTACCCAACAGGGCCTGAACACTGAAGCTTTCTTT
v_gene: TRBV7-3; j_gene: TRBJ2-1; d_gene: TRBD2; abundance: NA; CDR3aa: CASSLIGATSAGVYNEQFF; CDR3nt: TGTGCCAGCAGCTTAATTGGGGCGACTAGTGCGGGGGTTTACAATGAGCAGTTCTTC
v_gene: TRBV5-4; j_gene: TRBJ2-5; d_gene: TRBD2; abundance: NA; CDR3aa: CASSLVAGGDPLYF; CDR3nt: TGTGCCAGCAGTCTCGTAGCGGGAGGGGACCCTTTGTACTTC
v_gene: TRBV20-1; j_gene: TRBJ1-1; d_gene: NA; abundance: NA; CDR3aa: CSATGHSEAFF; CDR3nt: TGCAGTGCTACTGGACACAGTGAAGCTTTCTTT
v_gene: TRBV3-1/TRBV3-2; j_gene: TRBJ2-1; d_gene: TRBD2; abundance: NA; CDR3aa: CASSFGTSGGNEQFF; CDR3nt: TGTGCCAGCAGCTTCGGGACTAGCGGGGGTAATGAGCAGTTCTTC
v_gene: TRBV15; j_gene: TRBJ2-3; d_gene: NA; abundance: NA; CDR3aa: CATKIEPNTDTQYF; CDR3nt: TGTGCCACGAAGATAGAGCCAAACACAGATACGCAGTATTTT
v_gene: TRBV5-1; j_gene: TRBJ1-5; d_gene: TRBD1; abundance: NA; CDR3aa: CASSLSGGLNQPQHF; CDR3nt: TGCGCCAGCAGCTTGTCAGGGGGGCTTAATCAGCCCCAGCATTTT
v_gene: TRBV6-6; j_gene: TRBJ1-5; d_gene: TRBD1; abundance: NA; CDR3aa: CASSPGTGVPYSNQPQHF; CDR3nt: TGTGCCAGCAGTCCCGGGACAGGGGTGCCCTATAGCAATCAGCCCCAGCATTTT
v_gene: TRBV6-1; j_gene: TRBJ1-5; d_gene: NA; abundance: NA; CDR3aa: CASSEAGGGYSNQPQHF; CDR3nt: TGTGCCAGCAGTGAAGCAGGTGGGGGGTATAGCAATCAGCCCCAGCATTTT
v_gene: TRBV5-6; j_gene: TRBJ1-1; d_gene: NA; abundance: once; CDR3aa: CASSLVLAEAFF; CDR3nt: TGTGCCAGCAGCTTGGTCCTCGCTGAAGCTTTCTTT
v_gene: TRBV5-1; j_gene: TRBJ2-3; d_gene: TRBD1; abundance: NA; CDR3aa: CASRQGPATDTQYF; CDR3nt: TGCGCCAGCAGACAGGGGCCCGCCACAGATACGCAGTATTTT
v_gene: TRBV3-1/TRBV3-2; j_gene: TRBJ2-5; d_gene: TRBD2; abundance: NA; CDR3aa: CASSQDRAGTQYF; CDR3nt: TGTGCCAGCAGCCAAGATCGAGCGGGAACCCAGTACTTC
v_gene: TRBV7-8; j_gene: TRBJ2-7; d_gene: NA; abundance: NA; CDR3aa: CASSSEQGNYEQYF; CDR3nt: TGTGCCAGCAGCTCGGAGCAGGGGAACTACGAGCAGTACTTC
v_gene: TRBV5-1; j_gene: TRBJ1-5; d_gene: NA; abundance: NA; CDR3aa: CASSLERHQPQHF; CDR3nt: TGCGCCAGCAGCTTGGAGCGGCATCAGCCCCAGCATTTT
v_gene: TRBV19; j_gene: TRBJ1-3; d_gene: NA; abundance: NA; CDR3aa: CASSVGQASGNTIYF; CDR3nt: TGTGCCAGTAGTGTGGGACAAGCCTCTGGAAACACCATATATTTT
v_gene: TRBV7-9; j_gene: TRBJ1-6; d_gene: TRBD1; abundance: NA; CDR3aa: CASSSDRDNSPLHF; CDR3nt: TGTGCCAGCAGCTCGGACAGGGACAATTCACCCCTCCACTTT
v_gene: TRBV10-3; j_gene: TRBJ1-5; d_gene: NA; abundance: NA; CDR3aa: CAISGHFQYQPQHF; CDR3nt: TGTGCCATCAGTGGACACTTTCAATATCAGCCCCAGCATTTT
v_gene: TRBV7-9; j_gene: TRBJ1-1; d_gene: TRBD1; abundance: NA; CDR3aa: CASSLPGTGDTEAFF; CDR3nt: TGTGCCAGCAGCTTACCTGGGACAGGGGACACTGAAGCTTTCTTT
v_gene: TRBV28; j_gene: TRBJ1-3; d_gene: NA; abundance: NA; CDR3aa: CASSLERRNTIYF; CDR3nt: TGTGCCAGCAGTTTAGAGAGGAGAAACACCATATATTTT
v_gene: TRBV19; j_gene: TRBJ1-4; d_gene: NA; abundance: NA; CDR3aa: CASSPGGRFNEKLFF; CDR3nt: TGTGCCAGTAGTCCGGGGGGCAGATTTAATGAAAAACTGTTTTTT
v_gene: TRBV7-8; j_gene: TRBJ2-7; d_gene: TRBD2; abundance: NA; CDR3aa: CASSWTWTSGGDRQYF; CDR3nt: TGTGCCAGCAGCTGGACTTGGACTAGCGGGGGGGATAGGCAGTACTTC
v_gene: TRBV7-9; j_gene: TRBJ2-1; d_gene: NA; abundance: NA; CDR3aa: CASSPRSKTGDHNEQFF; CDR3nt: TGTGCCAGCAGCCCGCGGAGTAAGACAGGCGACCACAATGAGCAGTTCTTC
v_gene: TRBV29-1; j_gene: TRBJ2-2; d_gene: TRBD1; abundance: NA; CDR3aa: CSVVTRRGGPGELFF; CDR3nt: TGCAGCGTTGTAACTAGAAGAGGGGGCCCCGGGGAGCTGTTTTTT